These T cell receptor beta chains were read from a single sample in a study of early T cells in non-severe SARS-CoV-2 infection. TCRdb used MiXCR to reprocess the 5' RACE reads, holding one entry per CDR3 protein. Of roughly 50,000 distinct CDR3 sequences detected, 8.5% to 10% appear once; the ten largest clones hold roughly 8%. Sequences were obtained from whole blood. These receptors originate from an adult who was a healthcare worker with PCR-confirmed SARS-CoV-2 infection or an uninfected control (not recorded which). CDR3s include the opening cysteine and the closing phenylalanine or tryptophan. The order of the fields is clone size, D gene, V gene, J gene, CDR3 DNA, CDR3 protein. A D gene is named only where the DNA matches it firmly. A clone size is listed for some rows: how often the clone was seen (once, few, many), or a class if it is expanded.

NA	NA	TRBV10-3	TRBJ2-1	TGTGCCATCAGCGTGGACACCCCTAATGAGCAGTTCTTC	CAISVDTPNEQFF
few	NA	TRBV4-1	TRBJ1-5	TGCGCCAGCAGCCAAGTTACCTATGGTCGAGGGAGTGAAAGCAATCAGCCCCAGCATTTT	CASSQVTYGRGSESNQPQHF
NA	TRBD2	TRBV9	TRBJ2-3	TGTGCCAGCAGCGTTAGCGGGAAGACAGATACGCAGTATTTT	CASSVSGKTDTQYF
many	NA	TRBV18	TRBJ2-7	TGTGCCAGCTCACGGGACGGCCGATACGAGCAGTACTTC	CASSRDGRYEQYF
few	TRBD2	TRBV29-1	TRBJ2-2	TGCAGCGCCCGCGCGGGAGAAACGGACACCGGGGAGCTTTTTTTT	CSARAGETDTGELFF
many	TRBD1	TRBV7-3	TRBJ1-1	TGTGCCAGCAGCCAAACAGGGGTCGGTGAAGCTTTCTTT	CASSQTGVGEAFF
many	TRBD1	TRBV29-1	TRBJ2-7	TGCAGCGTTGAGGAGGACAGGGGGCCTATAGGCGAGCAGTACTTC	CSVEEDRGPIGEQYF
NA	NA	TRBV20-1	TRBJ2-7	TGCAGTGCTAGAATATTTCCTAGCCCCCGCCCCGCCGAGCAGTACTTC	CSARIFPSPRPAEQYF
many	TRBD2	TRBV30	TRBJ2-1	TGTGCCTGGAGTAACCCTCGGACTAGCGGGGTGGGTGAGCAGTTCTTC	CAWSNPRTSGVGEQFF
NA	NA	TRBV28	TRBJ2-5	TGTGCCAGCAGCCGAATACAGGGTACGGCCCAGTACTTC	CASSRIQGTAQYF
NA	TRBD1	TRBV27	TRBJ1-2	TGTGCCAGCAGTTTATCGGGGACAGGGAACTATGGCTACACCTTC	CASSLSGTGNYGYTF
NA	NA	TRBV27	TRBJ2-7	TGTGCCAGCAGTTTATCGAGGGGAGGAGAGCAGTACTTC	CASSLSRGGEQYF
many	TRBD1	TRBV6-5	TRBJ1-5	TGTGCCAGCAGACCGGACAGGGATCATCGGCCCCAGCATTTT	CASRPDRDHRPQHF
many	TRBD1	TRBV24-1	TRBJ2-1	TGTGCCACCAGTGACCTGACAGGGACAAATGAGCAGTTCTTC	CATSDLTGTNEQFF